The 18 T cell receptor beta chains given below trace back to one sample, sequenced in a study of identical twins. TCRdb fed the 5' RACE reads into MiXCR, producing one record per CDR3 protein. The sample includes approximately 690,000 distinct CDR3 sequences, 5.5% to 6.5% of them seen just once. Sequencing was done on a sample of naive T cells sorted from blood. These receptors came from a man younger than 30 in good health.

This clonotype was seen repeatedly, ten times or more. CDR3 region: CATSARQGVDEQYF. The CDR3 nucleotides read TGTGCCACCAGTGCACGGCAGGGTGTCGACGAGCAGTACTTC. J is TRBJ2-7 and V is TRBV24-1; tentatively, D is TRBD1 (5 bases). The germline gives CDR1 KGHDR, CDR2 SFDVKD. The CDR3 consists of 14 residues. V was trimmed by 5 bases and J by 5 bases, leaving 15 bases between them.

The chain joins TRBV20-1 to TRBJ2-7; a weak D match, TRBD2 (6 bases). The CDR3 covers 15 residues. Germline V gene sequence: CDR1 DFQATT, CDR2 SNEGSKA (reference sequence). The V end was cut by 0 bases, the J end by 5 bases, with 17 bases between. As DNA, the CDR3 is TGCAGTGCTAGAGATAGGAGGGGCCGGTTGGACGAGCAGTACTTC. It codes for CSARDRRGRLDEQYF.

This clonotype was observed a handful of times. This rearrangement joins TRBV12-3 or TRBV12-4 to TRBJ2-5; no reliable D call. The V end lost 6 bases, the J end lost 4 bases, and 15 bases lay between the germline ends. The CDR3 extends over 14 amino acids. Written as DNA, the CDR3 is TGTGCCAGCAGCCTGCTCCTGGGCGTAGAGACCCAGTACTTC. This codes for CASSLLLGVETQYF.

This clonotype has just a few counts. This chain joins TRBV7-2 and TRBJ2-1; 7 positions agree with TRBD2. This CDR3 region has 16 residues. In germline, CDR1 is SGHTA, CDR2 FQGNSA. V gave up 7 bases and J gave up 5 bases; unmatched junction bases: 14. The CDR3: CASTVAAGRNNNEQFF. CDR3 DNA: TGTGCCAGCACCGTAGCAGCGGGACGGAACAACAATGAGCAGTTCTTC.

In this sample, this clonotype turned up many times. The rearrangement links TRBV12-3 or TRBV12-4 to TRBJ2-5; D unresolved. V shed 2 bases and J shed 4 bases, with 2 bases lying between them. This CDR3 is 11 amino acids long. The CDR3 DNA sequence: TGTGCCAGCAGTTTATCAGAGACCCAGTACTTC. Encoded protein: CASSLSETQYF.

The chain combines TRBV11-2 with TRBJ2-1, with D unclear. The CDR3 has 13 amino acids. V dropped 2 bases and J dropped 5 bases, with 7 bases sitting between them. CDR1 and CDR2 (germline): SGHAT, FQNNGV. As DNA, the CDR3 is TGTGCCAGCAGCTTACTCCTTGACAATGAGCAGTTCTTC. This encodes CASSLLLDNEQFF.

A remark on this clonotype: A much larger clone differs from this one at a single base, so this may be a read error. This chain connects TRBV19 to TRBJ2-7; 12 nucleotides agree with TRBD2. The germline V gene has CDR1 LNHDA and CDR2 SQIVND (reference sequence). The CDR3 is 15 amino acids. CDR3: CASSARLAGDYKQYV. The CDR3 DNA reads as TGTGCCAGTAGTGCTCGACTAGCGGGAGACTACAAGCAGTACGTC.

This clonotype was observed many times. Germline and junction disagree at one end, which may indicate a read error. This chain joins TRBV10-3 and TRBJ2-3; tentatively, D is TRBD1 (5 bases). CDR1 ENHRY and CDR2 SYGVKD come from the germline V gene. The CDR3 is 16 residues long. The CDR3 DNA is TGTGCCATCAGTGTATCCCAGGGAAAGCGCACGGATACGCAGTATTTT. The encoded protein is CAISVSQGKRTDTQYF.

The V and J genes are TRBV6-1 and TRBJ2-7; unclear D gene. Trimming stripped 7 bases from V and 2 bases from J, with 9 bases between. Germline lookup yields CDR1 MNHNS and CDR2 SASEGT. This CDR3 spans 12 amino acids. The CDR3 DNA follows: TGTGCCAGCAAAGAAACCCCCTACGAGCAGTACTTC. Translating it yields CASKETPYEQYF.

This clonotype was seen many times. The chain employs TRBV12-3 or TRBV12-4 and TRBJ2-1, with D possibly matching TRBD2 (5 bases). Trimming cost V 5 bases and J 10 bases, with 15 bases left between them. The CDR3 loop spans 13 amino acids. The CDR3 nucleotides are TGTGCCAGCAGTCCAAACGGACTGTCAGAGCAGTTCTTC. This gives the protein CASSPNGLSEQFF.

DNA for the CDR3: TGCGCCAGCAGCGACAGGGTCTGGGAGACCCAGTACTTC. This gives the protein CASSDRVWETQYF. The chain links TRBV5-1 to TRBJ2-5, with 7 bases lining up with TRBD1. The CDR3 extends over 13 amino acids. The V segment lost 4 bases and the J segment 5 bases; nucleotides outside the gene matches: 5. Per the germline V gene, CDR1 is SGHRS and CDR2 is YFSETQ.

This clonotype was counted ten times or more. A much larger clonotype is one base distant, so this may be a read error. CDR3 residues: CASSFGINQPQHF. CDR3 DNA: TGTGCCAGCAGTTTCGGTATCAATCAGCCCCAGCATTTT. V usage is TRBV12-3 or TRBV12-4 and J usage is TRBJ1-5; D gene uncertain. The CDR3 covers 13 residues. V shed 3 bases and J shed 3 bases, with 6 bases lying between them.

This chain uses TRBV11-2 with TRBJ2-7, with a possible D match to TRBD2 (5 bases). Per germline, CDR1 SGHAT and CDR2 FQNNGV. V was cut by 0 bases and J by 7 bases, with 7 bases left in between. This CDR3 spans 12 amino acids. DNA of the CDR3: TGTGCCAGCAGCTTAGAGGGCGGGGAGCAGTACGTC. Its translation is CASSLEGGEQYV.

The table lists this clonotype with a few counts. V usage is TRBV20-1 and J usage is TRBJ1-4, with no clear D. Germline V lookup: CDR1 DFQATT, CDR2 SNEGSKA (reference sequence). The V end was cut by 3 bases, the J end by 4 bases, with 12 bases between. The CDR3 covers 14 residues. This CDR3 reads CSASLYTDNEKLFF. The CDR3 bases are TGCAGTGCTAGTCTCTATACAGATAATGAAAAACTGTTTTTT.

This clonotype was seen a few times. J is TRBJ1-2 and V is TRBV6-6; D perhaps matches TRBD1 (6 bases). Per the germline V gene, CDR1 is MNHNY and CDR2 is SVGAGI (reference sequence). Trimming pared 6 bases from V and 2 bases from J, leaving 10 bases between. There are 13 residues in the CDR3. CDR3 in amino acids: CASSRGLNYGYTF. Here the CDR3 DNA reads TGTGCCAGCAGCAGGGGCCTCAACTATGGCTACACCTTC.

The sample holds a few counts of this clonotype. The chain joins TRBV4-2 to TRBJ2-7; TRBD1 might be the D (6 bases). V was cut by 4 bases and J by 1 base, with 17 bases left in between. Germline CDR1 reads LGHNA; CDR2 reads YNFKEQ. The CDR3 consists of 16 residues. CDR3 nucleotides: TGTGCCAGCAGCCCAGACCCTGGACAGACATCCTACGAGCAGTACTTC. This translates into CASSPDPGQTSYEQYF.

The J gene is TRBJ2-6, the V gene TRBV2; no firm D call. The CDR3 runs 16 residues. Trimming took 2 bases from V and 0 from J, leaving 8 bases between them. Germline V gene sequence: CDR1 SNHLY, CDR2 FYNNEI. DNA for the CDR3: TGTGCCAGCAGTGAAACCTCCCGCTCTGGGGCCAACGTCCTGACTTTC. It translates to CASSETSRSGANVLTF.

This clonotype was counted ten times or more. This chain joins TRBV7-9 and TRBJ2-5; no clear D. This CDR3 spans 11 amino acids. Germline CDR1 and CDR2: SEHNR and FQNEAQ (reference sequence). V was shortened by 7 bases and J by 2 bases, with 5 bases between the two germline ends. The CDR3, as DNA: TGTGCCAGCAACCCACAAGAGACCCAGTACTTC. This translates into CASNPQETQYF.